One sample yielded the 8 T cell receptor beta chains listed below, sequenced in a study of PD-1 blockade in mismatch repair-deficient tumors. The repertoire was sequenced with immunoSEQ multiplex PCR; TCRdb's copy has only in-frame clones and lacks some. The sample holds more than 85,000 clones, 65% to 85% seen once. The sequences come from peripheral blood, collected approximately 8 months after starting pembrolizumab. These receptor sequences come from an adult with mismatch repair-deficient cancer.

This clone was recorded only once. The chain joins TRBV7-9 to TRBJ2-5, with 11 positions matching TRBD2. CDR3 length equals 14 residues. The junction had 1 base not matched to a gene; V was cut back by 2 bases and J by 5 bases. Germline CDR1 is SEHNR and CDR2 is FQNEAQ (reference sequence). The CDR3 here is CASSLPSGRETQYF. In nucleotides, the CDR3 is TGTGCCAGCAGCTTACCTAGCGGGAGGGAGACCCAGTACTTC.

This clone came up a few times. The chain recombines TRBV7-2 with TRBJ2-7; 8 bases match TRBD2. With 2 bases clipped from V and 5 bases from J, the junction kept 8 bases outside the gene matches. Germline V gives CDR1 SGHTA, CDR2 FQGNSA. The CDR3 sequence is 15 residues long. The CDR3 DNA follows: TGTGCCAGCAGCTTAAGAGCGGGAGCAGGCGACGAGCAGTACTTC. It is translated as CASSLRAGAGDEQYF. Filled out from reference TRBV7-2 and TRBJ2-7, the complete variable domain reads GAGVSQSPSNKVTEKGKDVELRCDPISGHTALYWYRQSLGQGLEFLIYFQGNSAPDKSGLPSDRFSAERTGGSVSTLTIQRTQQEDSAVYLCASSLRAGAGDEQYFGPGTRLTVT.

Only a few counts were recorded for this clone. The V gene is TRBV7-3, the J gene TRBJ1-2, with D tentatively TRBD1 (6 bases). The germline V gene has CDR1 SGHTA and CDR2 FQGTGA. V was pared by 1 base and J by 3 bases, with 9 bases between. CDR3 size: 14 residues. Here the CDR3 DNA reads TGTGCCAGCAGCTTAATCTCAGGGGACTATGGCTACACCTTC. Translated, it gives CASSLISGDYGYTF.

In this sample, this clone turned up a few times. This chain joins TRBV7-9 and TRBJ2-3, with TRBD1 matching over 8 bases. Germline CDR1 SEHNR, CDR2 FQNEAQ (reference sequence). This CDR3 contains 16 residues. Trimming took 3 bases from V and 5 from J; bases not matched to a gene: 10. CDR3 DNA sequence: TGTGCCAGCAGCTTGCATCAGGGGGCGCCTGGAGATACGCAGTATTTT. Translation gives CASSLHQGAPGDTQYF.

V gene TRBV7-2 combines with J gene TRBJ1-2; 8 bases agree with TRBD1. Germline V gene data show CDR1 as SGHTA and CDR2 as FQGNSA. The J segment lost 4 bases and the V segment lost 1 base, leaving 2 bases of the junction unmatched. This CDR3 comprises 14 residues. CDR3 nucleotides: TGTGCCAGCAGCTTAGGGGGACAGGCCTATGGCTACACCTTC. Its translation is CASSLGGQAYGYTF.

The table lists this clone with a count of one. The V and J genes are TRBV11-3 and TRBJ1-1, with D perhaps TRBD1 (5 bases). This CDR3 is built from 15 residues. V was shortened by 4 bases and J by 5 bases, with 17 bases between the two germline ends. CDR1 and CDR2 (germline): SGHNT, YENEEA. The CDR3 nucleotides are TGTGCCAGCAGCTCAAGGGACCTAGGAGATACTGAAGCTTTCTTT. Its protein product is CASSSRDLGDTEAFF. The complete variable domain, with remaining parts taken from reference TRBV11-3 and TRBJ1-1, reads EAGVVQSPRYKIIEKKQPVAFWCNPISGHNTLYWYLQNLGQGPELLIRYENEEAVDDSQLPKDRFSAERLKGVDSTLKIQPAELGDSAVYLCASSSRDLGDTEAFFGQGTRLTVV.

The chain couples TRBV6-1 to TRBJ2-1; a possible D gene is TRBD1 (5 bases). V was shortened by 4 bases and J by 1 base, with 5 bases between the two germline ends. This CDR3 is built from 13 residues. CDR1 and CDR2 from the germline V gene are MNHNS and SASEGT. DNA of the CDR3: TGTGCCAGCAGTGGACAGTCCTACAATGAGCAGTTCTTC. This encodes CASSGQSYNEQFF.

This rearrangement joins TRBV6-6 to TRBJ2-3; 7 nucleotides line up with TRBD1. The germline V gene encodes CDR1 MNHNY and CDR2 SVGAGI (reference sequence). This CDR3 is 16 amino acids long. V gave up 6 bases and J gave up 3 bases; unmatched junction bases: 12. CDR3 region: CASRTRQGEGTDTQYF. For the CDR3, the DNA is TGTGCCAGCAGAACTAGACAGGGAGAGGGAACAGATACGCAGTATTTT.